A single T cell receptor (beta chain) is shown here with its context. No antigen is known for it. No base quality values were provided; no much bigger clone lies one nucleotide off. CDR1 and CDR2, looked up from the germline V gene, are MNHEY and SVGAGI. V loses 8 bases at its end and J loses 3 bases; junction bases beyond the gene matches: 4. There are 13 amino acids in the CDR3, from cysteine to phenylalanine inclusive. Left in the record is the CDR3 DNA by itself, 39 bases read in frame from the first base. This entry comes from a study of blood T cell repertoires in COVID-19 (TCRdb year 2020). About the study as a whole: Samples from collaborators originated in the United States, Italy and Spain and spanned both the acute and convalescent phases of COVID-19. The repertoires were released in a freely available public database intended as a resource for research on the immune response to SARS-CoV-2. Samples were obtained from the ongoing ImmuneRACE study (first 160 participants) and from 1,254 subjects provided by 6 global collaborators. Deeply sampled blood TCRbeta repertoires from subjects exposed to, actively infected with, or recovered from COVID-19 were included in the dataset. A de-identified subject ID, COVID-19 status, age in years and sex were almost always included in the sample metadata. HLA class I and class II types, where available, came from metadata supplied by the sample provider rather than from assay-based typing. The prospective study material was composed of cDNA or gDNA derived from T cells, B-cell-depleted T cells, or PBMCs.

Collaborating institutions collected whole blood in K2EDTA tubes following their own protocols. For TCRbeta analysis, collaborators shipped samples as frozen whole blood, isolated PBMCs, or DNA extracted from either of those sample types. The immunoSEQ Assay, a bias-controlled multiplex PCR, was used to amplify TCRbeta CDR3 regions from genomic DNA. The source study handled its data this way. Nucleated cell counts per sample were estimated from amplification of reference gene primers within the assay. Sequence reads were collapsed and filtered to measure the absolute abundance of every unique TCRbeta CDR3 rearrangement. For each sample, productive Simpson clonality was calculated as the square root of Simpson's diversity index over productive rearrangements. TCRdb stores this immuneACCESS table with in-frame sequences only. Part of the clones is absent; in the studies checked, under half of the shortfall reflects unresolved V genes, and no reason is known for the rest. V and J calls and clone size come straight from that table; D and trimming were deduced from the DNA. This sample lists approximately 360,000 clones; about 90% were detected once. 0.95% to 1.5% of the sample lies in the top ten.

The research as a whole found: The amount of clinical and demographic metadata varied by source and participant and was provided uncurated.

Sequencing was done on a sample of peripheral blood. The chain was built from TRBV6-5 and TRBJ2-7; a stretch of 10 junction bases matches TRBD2. The TCR comes from a middle-aged man with acute or convalescent COVID-19. The encoded CDR3 is CASGERGGYEQYF. The nucleotides read TGTGCCAGCGGGGAGCGGGGGGGCTACGAGCAGTACTTC.